Detailed here is one TCR beta chain. These data are taken from a study of T cell responses to AZD1222 COVID-19 vaccine. Profiling relied on immunoSEQ multiplex PCR, and the TCRdb table lists in-frame clones only, not all of them. The table includes approximately 150,000 clones, about 92% detected once. V shed 6 bases, J shed 3 bases, and the junction held 2 bases outside the gene matches. The CDR3 extends over 13 amino acids. The rearrangement uses TRBV12-3 or TRBV12-4 and TRBJ2-1; 7 bases align to TRBD1. The input for sequencing was peripheral blood, taken on day 0 of AZD1222 vaccination. The TCR sequence derives from an adult in good health. The CDR3 loop is CASRRTGYNEQFF. CDR3 DNA: TGTGCCAGCAGAAGGACAGGCTACAATGAGCAGTTCTTC.